The clone carrying this TCR beta chain was found a few times. For the second PCR, which ran for 7 to 11 cycles, a sample-barcoded 5' primer and a J-beta primer mix were used. A tag from a template-switch adaptor with 12 random nucleotides marked each cDNA molecule. TCRdb itself ran the 5' RACE reads through MiXCR, one entry per CDR3 protein. The repertoire holds 650,000 to 1,000,000 distinct CDR3 sequences, with under 40% as singletons. This CDR3 has 16 residues. The V and J ends lost 3 bases and 2 bases, in that order; junction bases with no gene match: 6. Germline V gives CDR1 SGHRS, CDR2 YFSETQ. Per individual sample, total RNA of at least 6 micrograms was extracted. This sample was taken from a study of blood T cells in healthy people across ages.

This TCR derives from a man younger than 35 in good health. V and J are TRBV5-1 and TRBJ1-4; 8 bases align to TRBD1. Input material: blood. The chain's CDR3 is CASSSFSGGTNEKLFF. Written as DNA, the CDR3 is TGCGCCAGCAGCTCCTTTTCAGGGGGCACTAATGAAAAACTGTTTTTT.